This T cell receptor beta chain originates from a study of OX40 agonist ivuxolimab in advanced cancers. Study-wide results and caveats: Antigens targeted by the expanded peripheral T cells were not determined.

Autoimmune disease history or systemic immunosuppression disqualified patients. Comment on this clone: As yet, its antigen is unknown.

V lost 4 bases to trimming and J lost 3 bases, with 18 bases between them. The CDR3 covers 17 residues. The germline V gene has CDR1 MDHEN and CDR2 SYDVKM. Clones were read by immunoSEQ multiplex PCR, and TCRdb kept only the in-frame ones, dropping some. The sample lists 45,000 to 65,000 clones; approximately 87% were seen once. The gene calls are TRBV28 and TRBJ2-2, with a possible D match to TRBD1 (6 bases). The sample consisted of CD4+ or CD8+ T cells sorted from blood, taken in a trial of the OX40 agonist ivuxolimab. This TCR came from an adult with an advanced solid tumor such as melanoma, head and neck, liver or kidney cancer. CDR3 in DNA: TGTGCCAGCAGTTCCGCCTGGGGGACACAGGACACCGGGGAGCTGTTTTTT. The encoded protein is CASSSAWGTQDTGELFF.